There are many counts of the clone carrying this T cell receptor beta chain. The CDR3 is 19 residues long. Trimming took 7 bases from V and 0 from J; bases not matched to a gene: 15. Germline CDR1 is PRHDT and CDR2 is FYEKMQ (reference sequence). The sample originates from a study of regulatory T cells in long-lasting Graves disease. CDR3-region Arm-PCR and iRepertoire HTBI primers produced the TCR beta libraries. Each CDR3 protein is one row after TCRdb ran MiXCR on the multiplex PCR reads. The repertoire holds approximately 470,000 distinct CDR3 sequences, with 16% as singletons. Time point indicated: newly diagnosed GD, antithyroid drugs for less than 3 months. The TCR library used RNA extracted from PBMCs. This sample also appeared in a second study, on T cells in Graves' hyperthyroidism and ophthalmopathy. Per that paper: Graves' hyperthyroidism was deemed stable absent ophthalmopathy progression within 18 months.

The material sequenced was peripheral blood mononuclear cells (PBMCs), taken at new diagnosis, from a patient treated with antithyroid drugs. The TCR sequence derives from a man between 40 and 49 years old with Graves disease. The chain couples TRBV13 to TRBJ1-1, with 12 bases that match TRBD1. The CDR3 region is CASTTTGQGASGLNTEAFF. The CDR3 DNA is TGTGCCAGCACCACTACGGGACAGGGGGCCTCAGGGTTGAACACTGAAGCTTTCTTT.